Each of the 18 T cell receptor beta chains below was sequenced from the same sample in a study of shared clonotypes between healthy human individuals. This table comes from immunoSEQ multiplex PCR, and its TCRdb copy is limited to in-frame clones, with some not included. The data show about 490,000 clones, about 72% seen once. Specimen: PBMCs. The receptors stem from a woman aged 40 to 50 in good health. Some clones in this sample may be carry-over from other donors' samples.

The chain joins TRBV30 to TRBJ1-2; 7 positions agree with TRBD1. The V and J ends lost 3 bases and 4 bases, in that order; junction bases with no gene match: 5. The CDR3 loop spans 13 amino acids. Germline assignment: CDR1 GTSNPN and CDR2 SVGIG (reference sequence). The chain's CDR3 is CAWRQQGPYGYTF. Here the CDR3 DNA reads TGTGCCTGGAGGCAACAGGGGCCCTATGGCTACACCTTC.

This clone was seen a few times. This CDR3 is also generated by other DNA sequences in the sample. The chain joins TRBV5-5 to TRBJ2-6; possibly TRBD1 for D (5 bases). V was trimmed by 2 bases and J by 2 bases, leaving 8 bases between them. This CDR3 spans 15 amino acids. Germline loops: CDR1 SGHKS, CDR2 YYEKEE (reference sequence). The CDR3 nucleotides read TGTGCCAGCAGCTTACCAGGGCCTGGGGCCAACGTCCTGACTTTC. It translates to CASSLPGPGANVLTF.

This clone showed up just once. V is TRBV7-3 and J is TRBJ2-5; 8 bases line up with TRBD2. Germline-derived CDR1 and CDR2 are SGHTA and FQGTGA. V shed 5 bases and J 8 bases; nucleotides not matched to a gene: 10. The CDR3 consists of 14 residues. CDR3 sequence reads: CASSPLAVPGTQYF. The CDR3 DNA sequence: TGTGCCAGCAGCCCACTAGCGGTCCCGGGCACCCAGTACTTC.

The rearrangement links TRBV28 to TRBJ1-5; D is possibly TRBD1 (5 bases). The CDR3 covers 16 residues. Germline values: CDR1 MDHEN, CDR2 SYDVKM. The V end was cut by 4 bases, the J end by 0 bases, with 13 bases between. In nucleotides, the CDR3 is TGTGCCAGCAGTTCGGGGGGACCTTATAGCAATCAGCCCCAGCATTTT. Its protein product is CASSSGGPYSNQPQHF.

The chain employs TRBV7-3 and TRBJ2-5; D remains unclear. Between the trimmed V and J ends, which lost 5 bases and 0 bases, there was a span of 4 bases. This CDR3 contains 12 residues. CDR1 SGHTA and CDR2 FQGTGA come from the germline V gene. In DNA, the CDR3 is TGTGCCAGCAGCCGTTACCAAGAGACCCAGTACTTC. As protein: CASSRYQETQYF.

CDR3 sequence: CASSVSGSEQYF. For the CDR3, the DNA is TGTGCCAGCAGCGTATCGGGGTCTGAGCAGTACTTC. V and J are TRBV7-9 and TRBJ2-5; D may be TRBD2 (5 bases). Trimming cost V 5 bases and J 11 bases, with 15 bases left between them. The germline CDR1 and CDR2 sequences are SEHNR and FQNEAQ (reference sequence). This CDR3 contains 12 residues.

The chain is built from TRBV7-9 and TRBJ1-2; D is undetermined. The CDR3 is 13 residues long. Trimming cost V 5 bases and J 4 bases, with 11 bases left between them. The germline gives CDR1 SEHNR, CDR2 FQNEAQ (reference sequence). The CDR3 bases are TGTGCCAGCAGCCTTAGCAGTGTCTATGGCTACACCTTC. Translating it yields CASSLSSVYGYTF.

This rearrangement joins TRBV5-1 to TRBJ2-7, with 7 bases identical to TRBD1. The V and J ends lost 4 bases and 2 bases, in that order; junction bases with no gene match: 9. The V gene's germline CDR1 is SGHRS and CDR2 YFSETQ. This CDR3 spans 15 amino acids. The CDR3 is CASSAGDSDPYEQYF. The CDR3 coding sequence is TGCGCCAGCAGCGCCGGGGACAGTGATCCCTACGAGCAGTACTTC.

V usage is TRBV28 and J usage is TRBJ1-4; D might be TRBD1 (6 bases). CDR3 length: 13 amino acids. Trimming took 6 bases from V and 6 from J, leaving 11 bases between them. The germline CDR1 and CDR2 sequences are MDHEN and SYDVKM. CDR3 DNA: TGTGCCAGCAGCGGGGGGGGCGATGAAAAACTGTTTTTT. Encoded protein: CASSGGGDEKLFF. The full variable domain, rest sourced from reference TRBV28 and TRBJ1-4, is DVKVTQSSRYLVKRTGEKVFLECVQDMDHENMFWYRQDPGLGLRLIYFSYDVKMKEKGDIPEGYSVSREKKERFSLILESASTNQTSMYLCASSGGGDEKLFFGSGTQLSVL.

This chain connects TRBV5-8 to TRBJ2-2; the match to TRBD2 covers 11 bases. The ends lost 10 bases at V and 0 bases at J; junction bases unmatched: 8. Germline V gene sequence: CDR1 SGHTS, CDR2 YDEGEE. The CDR3 has 16 residues. The CDR3 sequence: CALPPGLAANTGELFF. The CDR3 region has the DNA TGTGCCCTGCCCCCGGGACTAGCGGCGAACACCGGGGAGCTGTTTTTT.

This clone showed up just a few times. The chain couples TRBV19 to TRBJ2-2; 7 bases are a match to TRBD1. The CDR3 covers 15 residues. Per the germline V gene, CDR1 is LNHDA and CDR2 is SQIVND (reference sequence). V was pared by 7 bases and J by 2 bases, with 7 bases of the junction left unmatched. The CDR3 coding sequence is TGTGCCAGTATTTCCGGGACAGCAAACACCGGGGAGCTGTTTTTT. Residues: CASISGTANTGELFF.

This clone was picked up a small number of times. The chain uses TRBV5-4 and TRBJ2-2; D is uncertain. The V and J ends lost 4 bases and 4 bases respectively, with 14 bases between them. The CDR3 loop spans 15 amino acids. Germline V CDR1 and CDR2: SGHNT, YYREEE (reference sequence). The DNA of the CDR3 is TGTGCCAGCAGCCCTGCGGTGGGATCCACCGGGGAGCTGTTTTTT. The encoded protein is CASSPAVGSTGELFF.

The chain recombines TRBV11-2 with TRBJ2-5; D may be TRBD2 (6 bases). Germline V lookup: CDR1 SGHAT, CDR2 FQNNGV. V shed 1 base and J shed 2 bases, with 14 bases lying between them. CDR3 length: 16 amino acids. This chain's CDR3 is CASSLGLASMQETQYF. As DNA, the CDR3 is TGTGCCAGCAGCTTAGGGCTAGCGAGCATGCAAGAGACCCAGTACTTC.

This chain links TRBV7-2 with TRBJ2-1; D might be TRBD2 (6 bases). Trimming removed 0 bases from V and 6 bases from J, with 18 bases in between. This CDR3 region has 17 residues. Germline lookup yields CDR1 SGHTA and CDR2 FQGNSA. The CDR3 region has the DNA TGTGCCAGCAGCTTAGCAGCCCTAGCGTTGGGCATCAATGAGCAGTTCTTC. This encodes CASSLAALALGINEQFF.

The V gene is TRBV28, the J gene TRBJ2-7, with 14 bases identical to TRBD2. From germline, CDR1 is MDHEN and CDR2 SYDVKM. The length of the CDR3 is 15 residues. The trim removed 6 bases at V and 7 bases at J, leaving 8 bases unmatched. CDR3 region: CASSLLGLAGGEQYF. In DNA form, the CDR3 reads TGTGCCAGCAGCCTACTAGGACTAGCGGGAGGTGAGCAGTACTTC.

V usage is TRBV30 and J usage is TRBJ1-2; 7 nucleotides match TRBD1. From germline, CDR1 is GTSNPN and CDR2 SVGIG (reference sequence). Trimming at V came to 5 bases and at J to 3 bases, leaving 6 bases not matched to a gene. The CDR3 spans 13 residues. The CDR3 nucleotides are TGTGCCTGGGTCCGGGACAGCTACTATGGCTACACCTTC. The encoded protein is CAWVRDSYYGYTF.

This clone has only one observation. CDR3 DNA: TGTGCCAGCAGACCTCAGGGGTCCTACGAGCAGTACTTC. It encodes CASRPQGSYEQYF. The chain recombines TRBV4-2 with TRBJ2-7; possible D gene TRBD1, 6 bases. Germline V lookup: CDR1 LGHNA, CDR2 YNFKEQ. The V end was cut by 6 bases, the J end by 1 base, with 10 bases between. The CDR3 loop spans 13 amino acids.

This chain uses TRBV28 with TRBJ2-7; a weak D match, TRBD2 (5 bases). Trimming stripped 5 bases from V and 3 bases from J, with 17 bases between. Germline CDR1 MDHEN, CDR2 SYDVKM. The CDR3 runs 15 residues. CDR3 bases: TGTGCCAGCAGTACCCCCCGGGGAGAGGGCTACGAGCAGTACTTC. Encoded protein: CASSTPRGEGYEQYF.